The clone carrying this T cell receptor (beta chain) was picked up many times. Its antigen is not identified. The data belong to a study of CD8 T cells in ankylosing spondylitis. Whole-study findings and limits: Disease-linked clones were reportedly significantly enriched in matched ankylosing spondylitis synovial fluid.

TCR beta libraries were made by quantitative 5'-RACE with molecular barcodes. TCRdb itself ran the 5' RACE reads through MiXCR, one entry per CDR3 protein. The repertoire holds around 150,000 distinct CDR3 sequences, more than 5.5% seen once, with around 11% in the top ten. Specimen: blood, either unsorted or a sorted T cell fraction (not recorded which). The sequence was collected from a female donor with ankylosing spondylitis or in good health (not recorded which).

The CDR3 is CASSLERYGYTF. CDR3 DNA sequence: TGTGCCAGCAGCTTGGAAAGATATGGCTACACCTTC. This chain joins TRBV5-4 and TRBJ1-2; D not resolved. This CDR3 is 12 amino acids long. V lost 0 bases and J 5 bases, leaving 5 bases between the germline ends. In germline, CDR1 is SGHNT, CDR2 YYREEE (reference sequence).